These 29 T cell receptor beta chains were all obtained from the same sample, sequenced in a study of cytomegalovirus exposure and HLA in healthy donors. TCRdb's table, derived via immunoSEQ multiplex PCR, lists solely in-frame clones and lacks some. This table has a few hundred thousand clones, around 90% appearing once. Material: PBMCs. The source of these receptors is a man aged 30 to 45 in good health and CMV-seronegative.

The rearrangement uses TRBV27 and TRBJ1-2, with TRBD1 as a possible D gene (5 bases). The CDR3 runs to 16 residues. Germline CDR1 is MNHEY and CDR2 is SMNVEV (reference sequence). Trimming stripped 3 bases from V and 6 bases from J, with 20 bases between. CDR3 region: CASSFRSGSRANGYTF. In DNA form, the CDR3 reads TGTGCCAGCAGTTTCCGGTCAGGATCCAGGGCAAATGGCTACACCTTC.

This chain joins TRBV30 and TRBJ1-1; no clear D gene. This CDR3 comprises 13 residues. V lost 0 bases and J 6 bases, leaving 11 bases between the germline ends. Germline values: CDR1 GTSNPN, CDR2 SVGIG (reference sequence). The DNA of the CDR3 is TGTGCCTGGAGTGTACAGCAGATCGCTGAAGCTTTCTTT. Translation gives CAWSVQQIAEAFF.

The chain uses TRBV6-5 and TRBJ2-5; 9 bases are shared with TRBD2. Per germline, CDR1 MNHEY and CDR2 SVGAGI. The CDR3 is made up of 14 amino acids. V was pared by 5 bases and J by 5 bases, with 6 bases of the junction left unmatched. The CDR3 DNA reads TGTGCCAGCAGTAAGCGGGGGGCCGGGGAGACCCAGTACTTC. This sequence encodes CASSKRGAGETQYF.

V usage is TRBV6-1 and J usage is TRBJ2-7; 8 nucleotides line up with TRBD2. V was pared by 6 bases and J by 7 bases, with 8 bases of the junction left unmatched. Germline assignment: CDR1 MNHNS and CDR2 SASEGT. The CDR3 runs 13 residues. The CDR3: CASSSGTRREQYF. CDR3 bases: TGTGCCAGCAGCTCCGGGACTAGGCGTGAGCAGTACTTC.

The chain carries TRBV9 and TRBJ2-7, with TRBD2 as a possible D gene (6 bases). CDR1 is SGDLS, CDR2 YYNGEE, per germline. Trimming cost V 1 base and J 6 bases, with 17 bases left between them. The CDR3 consists of 15 residues. The CDR3: CASSVYSLASGEQYF. The CDR3 DNA is TGTGCCAGCAGCGTATATTCGCTAGCGAGTGGCGAGCAGTACTTC. The full variable domain, its missing parts supplied by reference TRBV9 and TRBJ2-7, is DSGVTQTPKHLITATGQRVTLRCSPRSGDLSVYWYQQSLDQGLQFLIQYYNGEERAKGNILERFSAQQFPDLHSELNLSSLELGDSALYFCASSVYSLASGEQYFGPGTRLTVT.

The chain couples TRBV14 to TRBJ1-3, with D unresolved. Germline CDR1 reads SGHDN; CDR2 reads FVKESK. V lost 4 bases and J lost 5, with 6 bases in between. The CDR3 loop spans 12 amino acids. The CDR3: CASSRVRNTIYF. The CDR3 coding sequence is TGTGCCAGCAGCCGAGTCCGAAACACCATATATTTT. The full variable domain, rest sourced from reference TRBV14 and TRBJ1-3, is EAGVTQFPSHSVIEKGQTVTLRCDPISGHDNLYWYRRVMGKEIKFLLHFVKESKQDESGMPNNRFLAERTGGTYSTLKVQPAELEDSGVYFCASSRVRNTIYFGEGSWLTVV.

This clone was recorded a few times. The CDR3 DNA follows: TGTGCCAGCAGTAATGGACAGTTCTATGGCTACACCTTC. The encoded protein is CASSNGQFYGYTF. The V call is TRBV27, the J call TRBJ1-2; weak D call: TRBD1 (6 bases). The V and J ends lost 5 bases and 4 bases respectively, with 11 bases between them. In germline, CDR1 is MNHEY, CDR2 SMNVEV (reference sequence). The CDR3 sequence is 13 residues long.

The CDR3 reads CASSLSWAGKDEQYF. The CDR3 DNA is TGCGCCAGCAGCTTGTCTTGGGCAGGGAAGGACGAGCAGTACTTC. The V gene is TRBV5-1, the J gene TRBJ2-7, with D possibly being TRBD1 (5 bases). Looked up from germline, CDR1 is SGHRS and CDR2 is YFSETQ. This CDR3 contains 15 residues. V lost 1 base and J 5 bases, leaving 16 bases between the germline ends.

The V gene is TRBV5-6, the J gene TRBJ2-5; the match to TRBD1 covers 9 bases. The CDR3 totals 17 residues. CDR1 is SGHDT, CDR2 YYEEEE, per germline. Trimming cost V 2 bases and J 2 bases; bases outside gene matches: 10. CDR3 protein: CASSFLGTGLGQETQYF. The CDR3 DNA reads as TGTGCCAGCAGCTTCCTGGGGACAGGGCTGGGGCAAGAGACCCAGTACTTC.

The rearrangement uses TRBV2 and TRBJ2-1, with D possibly being TRBD2 (5 bases). The CDR3 length is 13 residues. CDR1 SNHLY and CDR2 FYNNEI come from the germline V gene. Trimming took 5 bases from V and 5 from J, leaving 10 bases between them. CDR3 in DNA: TGTGCCAGCAGTTTAACTAGGGACAATGAGCAGTTCTTC. The encoded protein is CASSLTRDNEQFF.

The V call is TRBV6-5, the J call TRBJ2-6, with TRBD2 identical over 7 bases. This CDR3 is built from 14 residues. The J segment lost 2 bases and the V segment lost 6 bases, leaving 1 base of the junction unmatched. The germline CDR1 and CDR2 sequences are MNHEY and SVGAGI. The CDR3 reads CASSRGAGANVLTF. CDR3 DNA: TGTGCCAGCAGCCGGGGGGCTGGGGCCAACGTCCTGACTTTC.

The chain has TRBV18 and TRBJ2-5; 7 positions agree with TRBD1. From germline, CDR1 is KGHSH and CDR2 LQKENI. This CDR3 is 14 amino acids long. Unmatched junction bases numbered 9, after V lost 6 bases and J lost 5 bases. The CDR3 protein is CASSFTGARETQYF. CDR3 in DNA: TGTGCCAGCTCTTTTACAGGGGCGAGGGAGACCCAGTACTTC.

The V gene is TRBV18, the J gene TRBJ2-3, with 7 bases aligning to TRBD2. The CDR3 loop spans 17 amino acids. CDR1 is KGHSH and CDR2 is LQKENI in the germline V gene. Trimming cost V 2 bases and J 2 bases; bases outside gene matches: 10. CDR3 sequence (DNA): TGTGCCAGCTCACCAGAGGGCCAAGCGGGGCTCACAGATACGCAGTATTTT. It yields the protein CASSPEGQAGLTDTQYF.

This clone was observed a single time. This sequence joins TRBV13 and TRBJ2-1; 7 bases are a match to TRBD1. J was trimmed by 4 bases and V by 0 bases; bases with no gene match: 0. This CDR3 is 14 amino acids long. CDR1 and CDR2 from the germline V gene are PRHDT and FYEKMQ (reference sequence). The CDR3 coding sequence is TGTGCCAGCAGCTTAGGACAGGGGTACAATGAGCAGTTCTTC. This codes for CASSLGQGYNEQFF.

V usage is TRBV30 and J usage is TRBJ2-7, with TRBD1 matching 9 bases. Germline lookup yields CDR1 GTSNPN and CDR2 SVGIG (reference sequence). V dropped 2 bases and J dropped 2; count of bases not matched to a gene: 7. The CDR3 contains 15 residues. The CDR3 region has the DNA TGTGCCTGGAGTTCGCCGGGACAGGGCCCCTACGAGCAGTACTTC. It translates to CAWSSPGQGPYEQYF.

The V and J genes are TRBV5-4 and TRBJ2-5; the match to TRBD2 covers 12 bases. Germline V CDR1 and CDR2: SGHNT, YYREEE (reference sequence). This CDR3 has 16 amino acids. The V segment lost 4 bases and the J segment 2 bases; nucleotides outside the gene matches: 6. The CDR3 protein is CASSGRLAGVQETQYF. CDR3 DNA sequence: TGTGCCAGCAGCGGCAGACTAGCGGGGGTGCAAGAGACCCAGTACTTC. Combining the CDR3 with reference TRBV5-4 and TRBJ2-5 gives the whole variable domain ETGVTQSPTHLIKTRGQQVTLRCSSQSGHNTVSWYQQALGQGPQFIFQYYREEENGRGNFPPRFSGLQFPNYSSELNVNALELDDSALYLCASSGRLAGVQETQYFGPGTRLLVL.

The chain combines TRBV23-1 with TRBJ2-5; 11 bases fit TRBD2. TRBV23-1 is an open reading frame, and its role is uncertain. CDR3 length equals 16 residues. The V segment lost 11 bases and the J segment 0 bases; nucleotides outside the gene matches: 11. The CDR3 bases are TGCGCCCCCGGGCTAGCGGGGGGTTTTTACCAAGAGACCCAGTACTTC. It codes for CAPGLAGGFYQETQYF.

The chain has TRBV2 and TRBJ1-1; D might be TRBD1 (5 bases). CDR1 and CDR2 (germline): SNHLY, FYNNEI. Trimming left V 4 bases short and J 2 bases short, with 11 bases between. The CDR3 spans 14 residues. CDR3 sequence (DNA): TGTGCCAGCAGTGGTGGCAGGGTAAACACTGAAGCTTTCTTT. Amino acids: CASSGGRVNTEAFF.

V usage is TRBV6-6 and J usage is TRBJ1-2; the match to TRBD1 covers 11 bases. CDR1 and CDR2 (germline): MNHNY, SVGAGI (reference sequence). The CDR3 covers 16 residues. V trimming: 7 bases; J trimming: 2 bases; junction bases outside the gene matches: 9. Written as DNA, the CDR3 is TGTGCCAGCACCGAACCCGGGACAGGGGGAAACTATGGCTACACCTTC. As protein: CASTEPGTGGNYGYTF.

The V gene is TRBV19, the J gene TRBJ1-1; 9 nucleotides agree with TRBD1. The CDR3 sequence is 13 residues long. Looked up from germline, CDR1 is LNHDA and CDR2 is SQIVND (reference sequence). With 10 bases clipped from V and 4 bases from J, the junction kept 7 bases outside the gene matches. CDR3 DNA: TGTGCCACCACAGGGGGCGATCGCACTGAAGCTTTCTTT. It codes for CATTGGDRTEAFF.

The chain links TRBV6-5 to TRBJ2-7; 8 bases are a match to TRBD1. The CDR3 extends over 13 amino acids. The J segment lost 4 bases and the V segment lost 6 bases, leaving 5 bases of the junction unmatched. CDR1 and CDR2 (germline): MNHEY, SVGAGI. CDR3 nucleotide sequence: TGTGCCAGCAGCCCCAGGGGGCAGTACGAGCAGTACTTC. Translating it yields CASSPRGQYEQYF.

The gene calls are TRBV2 and TRBJ2-1; D is possibly TRBD2 (6 bases). Trimming cost V 6 bases and J 5 bases, with 23 bases left between them. Germline CDR1 and CDR2: SNHLY and FYNNEI. The CDR3 runs to 17 residues. CDR3 sequence: CASSSLLGLSPNNEQFF. CDR3 sequence (DNA): TGTGCCAGCAGCTCCCTTCTGGGACTGTCGCCCAACAATGAGCAGTTCTTC.

This clone was observed a few times. The chain combines TRBV13 with TRBJ2-5, with D maybe TRBD1 (6 bases). This CDR3 has 18 residues. From germline, CDR1 is PRHDT and CDR2 FYEKMQ (reference sequence). V shed 1 base and J shed 5 bases, with 23 bases lying between them. This CDR3 is CASSLDPNWATGNETQYF. As DNA, the CDR3 is TGTGCCAGCAGCTTAGACCCAAATTGGGCTACAGGGAACGAGACCCAGTACTTC.

The genes are TRBV6-1 and TRBJ1-2; TRBD1 matches at 9 bases. The length of the CDR3 is 14 residues. Germline values: CDR1 MNHNS, CDR2 SASEGT. After removal of 7 bases from V and 2 bases from J, the junction contained 5 bases not matched to a gene. The CDR3 sequence is CASTTGGANYGYTF. CDR3 nucleotide sequence: TGTGCCAGCACCACAGGGGGCGCGAACTATGGCTACACCTTC.

The chain combines TRBV7-8 with TRBJ1-1, with D perhaps matching TRBD1 (5 bases). The CDR3 covers 14 residues. Germline CDR1 and CDR2: SGHVS and FQNEAQ. The V end was cut by 6 bases, the J end by 0 bases, with 11 bases between. CDR3 coding DNA: TGTGCCAGCAGTCCCAGGGCGGTGAACACTGAAGCTTTCTTT. Protein product: CASSPRAVNTEAFF.

The chain combines TRBV9 with TRBJ2-7, with TRBD1 identical over 7 bases. Trimming cost V 2 bases and J 3 bases; bases outside gene matches: 8. This CDR3 spans 15 amino acids. Per germline, CDR1 SGDLS and CDR2 YYNGEE. This CDR3 is CASSVSLTGHYEQYF. The CDR3 DNA reads as TGTGCCAGCAGCGTCTCCTTGACAGGGCACTACGAGCAGTACTTC. Using reference TRBV9 and TRBJ2-7 for the parts outside the CDR3, the full variable domain is DSGVTQTPKHLITATGQRVTLRCSPRSGDLSVYWYQQSLDQGLQFLIQYYNGEERAKGNILERFSAQQFPDLHSELNLSSLELGDSALYFCASSVSLTGHYEQYFGPGTRLTVT.

The chain couples TRBV6-5 to TRBJ2-5; D is undetermined. CDR1 is MNHEY, CDR2 SVGAGI, per germline. This CDR3 has 12 amino acids. With 2 bases removed from V and 4 bases from J, the gap between germline ends came to 5 bases. CDR3 in DNA: TGTGCCAGCAGTTACCCCAGAGAGACCCAGTACTTC. It codes for CASSYPRETQYF.

This chain joins TRBV5-1 and TRBJ1-1, with no clear D. This CDR3 spans 11 amino acids. CDR1 and CDR2 from the germline V gene are SGHRS and YFSETQ. V was trimmed by 6 bases and J by 0 bases, leaving 3 bases between them. This chain's CDR3 is CASNMNTEAFF. CDR3 coding DNA: TGCGCCAGCAACATGAACACTGAAGCTTTCTTT.

The V and J genes are TRBV19 and TRBJ1-1; 7 bases agree with TRBD1. This CDR3 comprises 15 residues. The germline V gene encodes CDR1 LNHDA and CDR2 SQIVND (reference sequence). Losses at the gene ends were 5 bases for V and 4 bases for J; bases not matched to a gene: 10. CDR3 DNA sequence: TGTGCCAGTAGTTCCCAGGACAGGAGGGGCACTGAAGCTTTCTTT. Encoded protein: CASSSQDRRGTEAFF. The full variable domain, with the rest looked up from reference TRBV19 and TRBJ1-1, is DGGITQSPKYLFRKEGQNVTLSCEQNLNHDAMYWYRQDPGQGLRLIYYSQIVNDFQKGDIAEGYSVSREKKESFPLTVTSAQKNPTAFYLCASSSQDRRGTEAFFGQGTRLTVV.